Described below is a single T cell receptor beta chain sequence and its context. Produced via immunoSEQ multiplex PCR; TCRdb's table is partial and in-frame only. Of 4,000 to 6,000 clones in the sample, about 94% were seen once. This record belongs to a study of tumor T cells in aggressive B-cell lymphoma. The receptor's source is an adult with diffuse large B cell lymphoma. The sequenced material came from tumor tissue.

CDR3 sequence reads: CASSHQDRGRDEQYF. The DNA for the CDR3 is TGCGCCAGCAGCCACCAGGACAGGGGGCGAGACGAGCAGTACTTC. The V call is TRBV4-1, the J call TRBJ2-7; 11 bases match TRBD1. The CDR3 loop spans 15 amino acids. Germline CDR1 and CDR2: MGHRA and YSYEKL. The junction had 6 bases not matched to a gene; V was cut back by 3 bases and J by 5 bases.